Detailed here is one T cell receptor (beta chain). The CDR3 length is 14 residues. Per the germline V gene, CDR1 is DFQATT and CDR2 is SNEGSKA (reference sequence). V dropped 3 bases and J dropped 0 bases, with 11 bases sitting between them. As processed by the authors: Cell counts per sample came from amplifying reference gene primers. Measured with immunoSEQ multiplex PCR; TCRdb has only the in-frame clones, and not every one. The V and J calls and clone size were taken over from that table, and D and trimming were inferred from the DNA. Here the sample spans 93,000 or so clones, about 87% being singletons. This specimen belongs to a study of blood T cell repertoires in COVID-19. Looking at the study overall: Whether acute or convalescent, the COVID-19 samples came from the United States, Italy and Spain. PBMCs, B-cell-depleted T cells, or T cells were the source of the cDNA or gDNA that made up the material.

This sequence was found in a human donor in a cohort sampled during active or convalescent COVID-19. This chain connects TRBV20-1 to TRBJ2-5, with D unclear. Material: peripheral blood. The CDR3 loop is CSASTSRYQETQYF. CDR3 nucleotide sequence: TGCAGTGCTAGTACGAGCAGGTACCAAGAGACCCAGTACTTC.